This TCR beta chain was documented in a study of identifying expanded T cells in peripheral blood. Overall study findings and caveats: About 1.2 clones differed between technical replicates, versus approximately 17 and 20 over time. Clone count variance between roughly 2-week samples rose with total template count.

Some clones are missing from TCRdb's copy, which holds only in-frame ones; the method was immunoSEQ multiplex PCR. The sample has approximately 100,000 clones, roughly 89% seen once. The V and J ends lost 0 bases and 7 bases respectively, with 4 bases between them. Germline CDR1 reads SGHRS; CDR2 reads YFSETQ. This CDR3 region has 11 residues. This clone was found once. The antigen is undetermined. Collection occurred without any documented infections or immune events in donors. The origin of this receptor is a person aged 18 to 70 in good health. What was sequenced was blood. This sequence joins TRBV5-1 and TRBJ1-1; no firm D call. CDR3 in amino acids: CASSLGYEAFF. The DNA for the CDR3 is TGCGCCAGCAGCTTGGGTTATGAAGCTTTCTTT.